This T cell receptor (beta chain) was obtained from a study of cytomegalovirus exposure and HLA in healthy donors. The study ran its PCR with 60 Vbeta and 13 Jbeta primers. Data came from immunoSEQ multiplex PCR; TCRdb stores just in-frame clones and leaves some out. The sample holds more than 85,000 clones, more than 60% seen once. The study's findings and limits: Within a later analysis, the majority of CMV-associated TCR beta chains appeared HLA-restricted. What a later analysis reportedly showed was that an Asian-associated ancestry cluster had fewer N-insertions than the approximately 700-donor mean.

V was trimmed by 3 bases and J by 4 bases, leaving 9 bases between them. Germline CDR1 reads SGDLS; CDR2 reads YYNGEE. The CDR3 consists of 13 residues. As to this clone: What it binds is unknown.

This TCR was sampled from a woman aged 40-49 years in good health and CMV-seropositive. The specimen sequenced was PBMCs. The rearrangement links TRBV9 to TRBJ2-3; no definite D call. The CDR3 spells CASSARPSDTQYF. In DNA, the CDR3 is TGTGCCAGCAGCGCTAGGCCTTCAGATACGCAGTATTTT.